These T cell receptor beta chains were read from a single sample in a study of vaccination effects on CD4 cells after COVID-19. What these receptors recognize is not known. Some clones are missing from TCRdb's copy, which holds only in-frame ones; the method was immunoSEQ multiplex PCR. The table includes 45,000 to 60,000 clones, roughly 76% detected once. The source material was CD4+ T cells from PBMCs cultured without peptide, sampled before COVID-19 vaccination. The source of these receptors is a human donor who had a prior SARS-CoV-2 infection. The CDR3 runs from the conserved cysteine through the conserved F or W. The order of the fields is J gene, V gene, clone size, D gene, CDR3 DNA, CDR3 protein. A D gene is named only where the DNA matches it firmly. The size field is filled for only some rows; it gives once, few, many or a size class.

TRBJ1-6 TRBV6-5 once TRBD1 TGTGCCAGCAGCGGGACAGTTAATTCACCCCTCCACTTT CASSGTVNSPLHF
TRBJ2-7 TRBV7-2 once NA TGTGCCAGCAGCTTAAGTGTTTTCAGGGCTGCCCCCCCTATCGAGCAGTACTTC CASSLSVFRAAPPIEQYF
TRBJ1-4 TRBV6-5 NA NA TGTGCCAGCAGCGGGGGGGACGCAACTAATGAAAAACTGTTTTTT CASSGGDATNEKLFF
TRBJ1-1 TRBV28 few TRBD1 TGTGCCAGCAGTTTGCAGGCGGGACAGGGGAGGGCTTTCTTT CASSLQAGQGRAFF
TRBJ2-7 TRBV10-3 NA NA TGTGCCATCAGTGATTCTATAAAGGATCCTTCGGTGCAGTACTTC CAISDSIKDPSVQYF
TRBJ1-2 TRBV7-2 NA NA TGTGCCAGCAGCTTAGGAGCCGTCTATGGCTACACCTTC CASSLGAVYGYTF
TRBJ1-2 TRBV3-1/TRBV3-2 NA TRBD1 TGTGCCAGCAGCCAAAACAGCCTGGGACAGAGAGGCTACACCTTC CASSQNSLGQRGYTF
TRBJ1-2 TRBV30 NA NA TGTGCCTGGAGTAGTTACCCAATTATTTATGGCTACACCTTC CAWSSYPIIYGYTF
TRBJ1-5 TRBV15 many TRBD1 TGTGCCACCAGCAGGCCACAGACAGGGCGTTATCAGCCCCAGCATTTT CATSRPQTGRYQPQHF
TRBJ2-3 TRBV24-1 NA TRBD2 TGTGCCACCAGTGATGGATGGGCTAGCGGGAGGGCACATGATACGCAGTATTTT CATSDGWASGRAHDTQYF
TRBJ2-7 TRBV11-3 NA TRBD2 TGTGCCAGCAGCTTAGGAGCTAGCGGGAGTCGAGTCGAGCAGTACTTC CASSLGASGSRVEQYF
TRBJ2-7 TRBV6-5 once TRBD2 TGTGCCACCCAAACCACTAGAAGCGGGATATGGGAGCAGTACTTC CATQTTRSGIWEQYF
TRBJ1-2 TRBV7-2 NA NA TGTGCCAGCAGCTTAAAGCCTGTCCAGCTCCTAGGTGGCTACACCTTC CASSLKPVQLLGGYTF
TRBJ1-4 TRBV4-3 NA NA TGCGCCAGCAGCCAAGGCGGGCAGGTCCTAGAAAAACTGTTTTTT CASSQGGQVLEKLFF
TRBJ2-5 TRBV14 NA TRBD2 TGTGCCAGCAGCGAACTAGCGGGGGAAGAGACCCAGTACTTC CASSELAGEETQYF
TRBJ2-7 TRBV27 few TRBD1 TGTGCCAGCAGTATGAGGACAGGGATCAACGAGCAGTACTTC CASSMRTGINEQYF
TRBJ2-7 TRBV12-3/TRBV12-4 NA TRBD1 TGTGCCAGCAGTCAAGACAGGGCCTACGAGCAGTACTTC CASSQDRAYEQYF
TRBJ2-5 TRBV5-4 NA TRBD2 TGTGCCAGCAGCTTCGGGAGGGGGGGGCTCGAGACCCAGTACTTC CASSFGRGGLETQYF
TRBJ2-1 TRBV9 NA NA TGTGCCAGCAGCGTAGAGGTACGGGCAGCCTCCTACAATGAGCAGTTCTTC CASSVEVRAASYNEQFF
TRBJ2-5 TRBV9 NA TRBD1 TGTGCCAGCAGCGGGACAGGGAGGAGAGAGACCCAGTACTTC CASSGTGRRETQYF
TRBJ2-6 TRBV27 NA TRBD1 TGTGCCAGCAGTCTTTCCGGGACAGGGGCCTCTTACGTCCTGACTTTC CASSLSGTGASYVLTF
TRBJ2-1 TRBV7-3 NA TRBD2 TGTGCCAGCAGCACCCAACTAGCGGGAGGGAATTTCAATGAGCAGTTCTTC CASSTQLAGGNFNEQFF
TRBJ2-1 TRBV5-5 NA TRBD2 TGTGCCAGCAGCTATGACGGGACTAGCGGCAATGAGCAGTTCTTC CASSYDGTSGNEQFF
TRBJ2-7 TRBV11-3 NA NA TGTGCCAGCAGACAGAGCTCCTACGAGCAGTACTTC CASRQSSYEQYF
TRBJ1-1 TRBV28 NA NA TGTGCCAGCAGCAGTGGGGCCCGTCCTGAAGCTTTCTTT CASSSGARPEAFF
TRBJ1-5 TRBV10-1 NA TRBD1 TGCGCCAGCAGTCTAAAAGAGCCGGGACAGGGTATGAATGAGGGCAATCAGCCCCAGCATTTT CASSLKEPGQGMNEGNQPQHF
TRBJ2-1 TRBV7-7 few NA TGTGCTAGCAGCAGATCGGGGGCTTACAATGAGCAGTTCTTC CASSRSGAYNEQFF
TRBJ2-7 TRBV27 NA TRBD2 TGTGCCAGCAGTTTTTCGAGCGGGAGCTCCTACGAGCAGTACTTC CASSFSSGSSYEQYF
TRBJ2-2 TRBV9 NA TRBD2 TGTGCCAGCAGCGTAGAAGGCAGCGGGGGGATTTCCGGGGAGCTGTTTTTT CASSVEGSGGISGELFF
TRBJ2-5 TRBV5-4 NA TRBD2 TGTGCCAGCAGCACAGGACTAGCGATGAGTGTAGAGACCCAGTACTTC CASSTGLAMSVETQYF
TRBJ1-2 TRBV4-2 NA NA TGTGCCAGCAGCCAAGATGTTTATGGATCTAACTATGGCTACACCTTC CASSQDVYGSNYGYTF
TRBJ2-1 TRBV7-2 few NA TGTGCCAGCAGCCGCCGGGGCGGGGCCTACAATGAGCAGTTCTTC CASSRRGGAYNEQFF
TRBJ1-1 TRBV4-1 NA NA TGCGCCAGCAGCCAAGGCCTTGAATTACTGGGGGCTTTCTTT CASSQGLELLGAFF
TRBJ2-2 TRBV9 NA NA TGTGCCAGCAGCGTAGGGAGGGCCGCAACCGGGGAGCTGTTTTTT CASSVGRAATGELFF
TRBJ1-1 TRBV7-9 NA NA TGTGCCTCTGGAAGGAATATGAACACTGAAGCTTTCTTT CASGRNMNTEAFF
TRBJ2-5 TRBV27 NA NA TGTGCCAGCAGACGACAGGGAGGAGAGACCCAGTACTTC CASRRQGGETQYF
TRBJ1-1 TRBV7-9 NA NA TGTGCCACCAGGGAGGGGGTAAACACTGAAGCTTTCTTT CATREGVNTEAFF
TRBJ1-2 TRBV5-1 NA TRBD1 TGCGCCAGCAGCTTGGGGGGACAGGTCGGCTATGGCTACACCTTC CASSLGGQVGYGYTF
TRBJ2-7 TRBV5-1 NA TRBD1 TGCGCCAGCAGCTCAAAGACCCGGGACAGGGGCCCCGAGCAGTACTTC CASSSKTRDRGPEQYF
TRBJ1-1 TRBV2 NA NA TGTGCCAGCAGCGGACAGCCGAACACTGAAGCTTTCTTT CASSGQPNTEAFF
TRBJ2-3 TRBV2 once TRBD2 TGTGCCGGAAGACTAGCGGGGAACACAGATACGCAGTATTTT CAGRLAGNTDTQYF
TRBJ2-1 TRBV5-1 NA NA TGCGCCAGCAGCTTTGGAGGTCCCTACAATGAGCAGTTCTTC CASSFGGPYNEQFF
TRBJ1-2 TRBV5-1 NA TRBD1 TGCGCCAGCAGCCTAGGACAGGATTACGTTCCTGGCTACACCTTC CASSLGQDYVPGYTF
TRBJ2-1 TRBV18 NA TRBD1 TGTGCCAGCTCACCGACAGGGTTTAGCTACAATGAGCAGTTCTTC CASSPTGFSYNEQFF
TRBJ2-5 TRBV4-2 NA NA TGTGCCAGCAGCCAAGATCCTGGGGCTAGGGGACTCCAAGAGACCCAGTACTTC CASSQDPGARGLQETQYF
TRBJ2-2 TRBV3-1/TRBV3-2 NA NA TGTGCCAGCAGCTGGGACTGGAACACCGGGGAGCTGTTTTTT CASSWDWNTGELFF
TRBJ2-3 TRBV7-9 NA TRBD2 TGTGCCACCACGCTAGCGGGAGTGGTATATACGCAGTATTTT CATTLAGVVYTQYF
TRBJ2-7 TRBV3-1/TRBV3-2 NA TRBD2 TGTGCCTACAACCGAAGAGGCGGGAGATGGCAAAGGCAGTACTTC CAYNRRGGRWQRQYF
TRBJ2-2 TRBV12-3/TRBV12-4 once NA TGTGCCAGCAGTCGAGGTACCGGGGAGCTGTTTTTT CASSRGTGELFF
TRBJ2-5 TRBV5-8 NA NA TGTGCCAGCAGCCCAGGAGGTTCGGCAGAGCCAGGGGAGACCCAGTACTTC CASSPGGSAEPGETQYF